This T cell receptor (beta chain) was obtained from a study of T cell responses to AZD1222 COVID-19 vaccine. Points from the study as a whole: Spike-specific TCR breadth and depth were elevated following two AZD1222 doses.

The CDR3 is made up of 16 amino acids. V shed 7 bases and J 2 bases; nucleotides not matched to a gene: 14. The germline V gene encodes CDR1 SGHNT and CDR2 YYREEE (reference sequence). The assay was immunoSEQ multiplex PCR, and TCRdb's table has in-frame clones only and misses some. Of 99,000 or so clones in the sample, over 75% were seen once. To note about this clone: What it binds is unknown.

The sample here was peripheral blood, taken on day 0 of AZD1222 vaccination. The J gene is TRBJ1-2, the V gene TRBV5-4, with 7 bases aligning to TRBD1. The origin of this receptor is an adult in good health. As DNA, the CDR3 is TGTGCCAGCGAGGGACCGAACAGGGGAGGGAACTATGGCTACACCTTC. It yields the protein CASEGPNRGGNYGYTF.